Sequencing of this TCR beta chain was carried out in a study of a mutant IDH1 vaccine in newly diagnosed glioma. Study details: Patients came in for eight vaccinations, in weeks 1, 3, 5, 7, 11, 15, 19 and 23. Patients got their first vaccination 4-6 weeks after radiotherapy alone, or with temozolomide cycles. Patients previously underwent radiotherapy, temozolomide, or both, and most underwent both. Notes on the study in general: Pseudoprogression apparently lacked any relation to changes in top peripheral T cell clonotypes.

Data came from immunoSEQ multiplex PCR; TCRdb stores just in-frame clones and leaves some out. In the table there are about 29,000 clones, roughly 80% of which are singletons. The CDR3 consists of 15 residues. With 5 bases removed from V and 2 bases from J, the gap between germline ends came to 10 bases. In germline, CDR1 is SGHTA, CDR2 FQGNSA. Time point indicated: week 23, last vaccination. The content of each vaccine dose was 300 ug of mutant IDH1 20-mer peptide, and topical imiquimod accompanied it. Regarding this clone: The antigen is undetermined.

The starting material was PBMCs, obtained from a glioma patient whose treatment included an IDH1 peptide vaccine. The chain carries TRBV7-2 and TRBJ2-6; D is undetermined. This receptor was obtained from a young woman with glioma. The CDR3 loop is CASSVDWTGANVLTF. The CDR3 bases are TGTGCCAGCAGCGTCGACTGGACTGGGGCCAACGTCCTGACTTTC.